Each of the 29 T cell receptor beta chains below was sequenced from the same sample in a study of beta chain features in type 1 diabetes. The isolated RNA, all of it, was reverse transcribed, so expressed TCRB transcripts were what got sequenced. Measured with immunoSEQ multiplex PCR; TCRdb has only the in-frame clones, and not every one. The sample contains around 180,000 clones, around 8% of which appear only once. Notes on the study in general: For Type 1 diabetes patients, all four CD4+ subsets carried TCRB CDR3s that were moderately but significantly shorter.

For these receptors, no antigen is known. What was sequenced was central memory CD4+ T cells from blood. These receptors all stem from a middle-aged woman with type 1 diabetes.

A note on this clone: Other DNA sequences from this sample encode an identical CDR3 as well. The chain links TRBV11-2 to TRBJ1-2; D is possibly TRBD1 (5 bases). The CDR3 contains 14 residues. CDR1 is SGHAT, CDR2 FQNNGV, per germline. Trimming took 5 bases from V and 2 from J, leaving 12 bases between them. The CDR3 DNA sequence: TGTGCCAGCAGCCTAGCCGGGGGGAACTATGGCTACACCTTC. It is translated as CASSLAGGNYGYTF.

This clone was found a few times. The chain has TRBV7-2 and TRBJ2-5; a weak D match, TRBD1 (6 bases). The germline gives CDR1 SGHTA, CDR2 FQGNSA. There are 14 residues in the CDR3. Trimming shortened V by 4 bases and J by 2 bases, and 11 bases separated the two germline ends. CDR3 in DNA: TGTGCCAGCAGCTCAGGACAGCCTCAAGAGACCCAGTACTTC. Its translation is CASSSGQPQETQYF. The whole variable domain, remainder taken from reference TRBV7-2 and TRBJ2-5, is GAGVSQSPSNKVTEKGKDVELRCDPISGHTALYWYRQSLGQGLEFLIYFQGNSAPDKSGLPSDRFSAERTGGSVSTLTIQRTQQEDSAVYLCASSSGQPQETQYFGPGTRLLVL.

In this sample, this clone turned up a few times. The gene calls are TRBV7-2 and TRBJ1-2, with 8 bases fitting TRBD1. The CDR3 runs 15 residues. Looked up from germline, CDR1 is SGHTA and CDR2 is FQGNSA. With 5 bases clipped from V and 8 bases from J, the junction kept 13 bases outside the gene matches. The chain's CDR3 is CASSQEGRTGRGYTF. The CDR3 region has the DNA TGTGCCAGCAGCCAAGAGGGTAGGACAGGGAGAGGCTACACCTTC.

In its sample, this clone was seen a few times. CDR3 sequence (DNA): TGCAGCGCTGAGGGACAGGGGGGAGAGACCCAGTACTTC. This translates into CSAEGQGGETQYF. V gene TRBV29-1 combines with J gene TRBJ2-5; 11 bases are a match to TRBD1. J gave up 4 bases and V 7 bases, and 5 bases lay outside the gene matches. The germline CDR1 and CDR2 sequences are SQVTM and ANQGSEA. The CDR3 has 13 residues. Based on the CDR3 plus reference TRBV29-1 and TRBJ2-5, the full variable domain is SAVISQKPSRDICQRGTSLTIQCQVDSQVTMMFWYRQQPGQSLTLIATANQGSEATYESGFVIDKFPISRPNLTFSTLTVSNMSPEDSSIYLCSAEGQGGETQYFGPGTRLLVL.

This clone was seen only a few times. CDR3 in amino acids: CASIGTGSYEQYF. CDR3 nucleotide sequence: TGTGCCAGCATTGGGACAGGATCCTACGAGCAGTACTTC. The genes are TRBV6-5 and TRBJ2-7; 8 bases match TRBD1. The CDR3 sequence is 13 residues long. Germline V gene sequence: CDR1 MNHEY, CDR2 SVGAGI. V lost 7 bases to trimming and J lost 1 base; unmatched junction nucleotides: 3.

The genes are TRBV9 and TRBJ1-2, with a weak D call TRBD1 (6 bases). Germline lookup yields CDR1 SGDLS and CDR2 YYNGEE. The length of the CDR3 is 15 residues. The V gene lost 0 bases and the J gene lost 4 bases, with 13 bases spanning the gap. Here the CDR3 DNA reads TGTGCCAGCAGCGTAGTAGGGGGTATCGGCTATGGCTACACCTTC. Its protein is CASSVVGGIGYGYTF.

V and J are TRBV28 and TRBJ2-2; possibly TRBD2 for D (5 bases). The CDR3 sequence is 13 residues long. V lost 3 bases and J 4 bases, leaving 6 bases between the germline ends. Germline V gives CDR1 MDHEN, CDR2 SYDVKM. The CDR3 DNA is TGTGCCAGCAGTTTCACTAGCACCGGGGAGCTGTTTTTT. Residues: CASSFTSTGELFF.

In its sample, this clone was seen a few times. V gene TRBV4-2 combines with J gene TRBJ2-1, with D uncertain. Germline CDR1 LGHNA, CDR2 YNFKEQ. This CDR3 has 13 amino acids. V was shortened by 3 bases and J by 7 bases, with 10 bases between the two germline ends. CDR3 bases: TGTGCCAGCAGCCAGGGCTATCGGAATGAGCAGTTCTTC. Amino acids: CASSQGYRNEQFF.

This clone was detected a few times. V gene TRBV5-4 combines with J gene TRBJ2-1; tentative D call: TRBD2 (6 bases). The germline gives CDR1 SGHNT, CDR2 YYREEE (reference sequence). The CDR3 loop spans 19 amino acids. In DNA form, the CDR3 reads TGTGAACCTCCTGCCGGGCTAGCGTACGTCCGGCGCTCCTACAATGAGCAGTTCTTC. Its protein product is CEPPAGLAYVRRSYNEQFF.

This clone was recorded a few times. The gene calls are TRBV6-5 and TRBJ1-5; D remains unclear. Trimming stripped 4 bases from V and 0 bases from J, with 7 bases between. The CDR3 spans 14 residues. CDR1 is MNHEY and CDR2 is SVGAGI in the germline V gene. DNA of the CDR3: TGTGCCAGCAGTTCGGGAAGTAGCAATCAGCCCCAGCATTTT. Its translation: CASSSGSSNQPQHF.

This chain joins TRBV9 and TRBJ2-6; D is possibly TRBD1 (5 bases). The CDR3 covers 16 residues. V was pared by 5 bases and J by 0 bases, with 12 bases between. Germline CDR1 reads SGDLS; CDR2 reads YYNGEE. The CDR3 DNA follows: TGTGCCAGCAGTGTGGCAGGGTCCTCTGGGGCCAACGTCCTGACTTTC. Encoded protein: CASSVAGSSGANVLTF.

This clone was observed a handful of times. The chain employs TRBV5-4 and TRBJ2-2; possible D gene TRBD2, 5 bases. CDR3 length equals 14 residues. V dropped 6 bases and J dropped 1 base, with 10 bases sitting between them. Looked up from germline, CDR1 is SGHNT and CDR2 is YYREEE (reference sequence). The CDR3 coding sequence is TGTGCCAGCACCCTCCGGGGGAACACCGGGGAGCTGTTTTTT. Amino acids: CASTLRGNTGELFF.

V gene TRBV15 combines with J gene TRBJ2-7; the match to TRBD1 covers 7 bases. This CDR3 has 13 amino acids. The J segment lost 7 bases and the V segment lost 0 bases, leaving 3 bases of the junction unmatched. Germline CDR1 reads LNHNV; CDR2 reads YYDKDF (reference sequence). The CDR3 spells CATSRDKTGEQYF. CDR3 in DNA: TGTGCCACCAGCAGAGACAAGACAGGGGAGCAGTACTTC.

This clone was seen only a few times. V gene TRBV28 combines with J gene TRBJ1-4, with a possible D match to TRBD1 (6 bases). V shed 10 bases and J shed 5 bases, with 17 bases lying between them. The length of the CDR3 is 14 residues. Germline V gene lookup returns CDR1 MDHEN and CDR2 SYDVKM. CDR3 loop: CATEWSGANEKLFF. DNA of the CDR3: TGTGCCACAGAATGGTCAGGGGCCAATGAAAAACTGTTTTTT.

A few counts support this clone. The J gene is TRBJ1-5, the V gene TRBV19; D unresolved. The CDR3 consists of 14 residues. V lost 5 bases, J lost 2 bases, and 10 bases lay in between. Germline-derived CDR1 and CDR2 are LNHDA and SQIVND (reference sequence). This CDR3 reads CASSPLEGNQPQHF. The DNA for the CDR3 is TGTGCCAGTAGTCCACTCGAGGGCAATCAGCCCCAGCATTTT.

CDR3 residues: CASSSDLAGEQFF. The DNA for the CDR3 is TGTGCCAGCAGCTCAGACCTAGCGGGTGAGCAGTTCTTC. The chain uses TRBV7-3 and TRBJ2-1; 8 bases line up with TRBD2. J lost 9 bases, V lost 4 bases, and 5 bases had no gene match. The CDR3 runs 13 residues. The germline V gene has CDR1 SGHTA and CDR2 FQGTGA.

The rearrangement joins TRBV4-2 to TRBJ2-5, with 9 bases identical to TRBD2. The V segment lost 2 bases and the J segment 1 base; nucleotides outside the gene matches: 8. CDR1 is LGHNA, CDR2 YNFKEQ, per germline. This CDR3 region has 17 residues. The CDR3 here is CASSQLPLAGLQETQYF. Written as DNA, the CDR3 is TGTGCCAGCAGCCAACTCCCCCTAGCGGGGCTCCAAGAGACCCAGTACTTC.

This clone has more than one count but fewer than ten. The CDR3 protein is CASRWTGEGEPPQHF. CDR3 DNA: TGTGCCAGCAGATGGACAGGGGAAGGGGAGCCACCCCAGCATTTT. J is TRBJ1-5 and V is TRBV6-6; 9 bases align to TRBD1. V shed 6 bases and J 10 bases; nucleotides not matched to a gene: 13. Germline assignment: CDR1 MNHNY and CDR2 SVGAGI (reference sequence). The CDR3 consists of 15 residues.

This clone was seen only a few times. V gene TRBV11-3 combines with J gene TRBJ2-2; 10 bases agree with TRBD1. The CDR3 runs 16 residues. Trimming took 5 bases from V and 6 from J; bases not matched to a gene: 9. Germline lookup yields CDR1 SGHNT and CDR2 YENEEA. The CDR3 reads CASSPRGQGKAGELFF. CDR3 nucleotides: TGTGCCAGCAGCCCAAGGGGACAGGGGAAGGCCGGGGAGCTGTTTTTT.

The chain couples TRBV7-9 to TRBJ2-5; D is possibly TRBD1 (6 bases). With 4 bases removed from V and 6 bases from J, the gap between germline ends came to 12 bases. This CDR3 is built from 13 residues. The germline V gene encodes CDR1 SEHNR and CDR2 FQNEAQ (reference sequence). This chain's CDR3 is CASSYTGWKTQYF. CDR3 bases: TGTGCCAGCAGCTACACAGGGTGGAAGACCCAGTACTTC.

The V gene is TRBV7-2, the J gene TRBJ2-7; 8 nucleotides align to TRBD2. V shed 4 bases, J shed 12 bases, and the junction held 14 bases outside the gene matches. The CDR3 totals 14 residues. The germline V gene has CDR1 SGHTA and CDR2 FQGNSA. Written as DNA, the CDR3 is TGTGCCAGCAGCTGGGAAGGGCTAGCGGGCGCTGGGTACTTC. Translating it yields CASSWEGLAGAGYF.

This chain joins TRBV11-2 and TRBJ2-1, with 7 bases fitting TRBD2. V shed 1 base and J 9 bases; nucleotides not matched to a gene: 9. Germline-derived CDR1 and CDR2 are SGHAT and FQNNGV. The CDR3 is 15 residues long. In DNA form, the CDR3 reads TGTGCCAGCAGCTTAGCTCGTCTAGCGGTGGGTGAGCAGTTCTTC. Translated, it gives CASSLARLAVGEQFF.

This clone was recorded a few times. The V and J genes are TRBV19 and TRBJ1-4; TRBD1 matches 7 bases. The V gene's germline CDR1 is LNHDA and CDR2 SQIVND (reference sequence). V was clipped by 5 bases and J by 6 bases; unmatched bases: 9. This CDR3 comprises 15 residues. CDR3 loop: CASSAYRGEDEKLFF. Written as DNA, the CDR3 is TGTGCCAGTAGTGCCTACAGGGGAGAAGATGAAAAACTGTTTTTT.

This clone was seen a few times. The chain couples TRBV6-6 to TRBJ1-1; D unclear. The CDR3 is 12 amino acids. Trimming left V 11 bases short and J 4 bases short, with 14 bases between. The germline V gene encodes CDR1 MNHNY and CDR2 SVGAGI (reference sequence). The CDR3 nucleotides read TGTGCCGGTTCGGTGGGCCTCACTGAAGCTTTCTTT. This gives the protein CAGSVGLTEAFF.

The genes are TRBV13 and TRBJ1-1; 7 nucleotides align to TRBD1. The CDR3 consists of 14 residues. Per germline, CDR1 PRHDT and CDR2 FYEKMQ (reference sequence). V gave up 5 bases and J gave up 2 bases; unmatched junction bases: 5. The CDR3 spells CASSPGQPNTEAFF. CDR3 bases: TGTGCCAGCAGCCCGGGACAGCCCAACACTGAAGCTTTCTTT.

This clone came up a few times. The chain employs TRBV7-2 and TRBJ2-4; D gene ambiguous. The CDR3 spans 15 residues. The V end lost 3 bases, the J end lost 0 bases, and 9 bases lay between the germline ends. The germline gives CDR1 SGHTA, CDR2 FQGNSA. The CDR3 loop reads CASSLSVIAKNIQYF. CDR3 DNA: TGTGCCAGCAGCTTGTCAGTTATAGCCAAAAACATTCAGTACTTC. Drawing the rest from reference TRBV7-2 and TRBJ2-4, the complete variable domain is GAGVSQSPSNKVTEKGKDVELRCDPISGHTALYWYRQSLGQGLEFLIYFQGNSAPDKSGLPSDRFSAERTGGSVSTLTIQRTQQEDSAVYLCASSLSVIAKNIQYFGAGTRLSVL.

This clone occurred many times. The chain carries TRBV7-9 and TRBJ1-5, with 7 bases lining up with TRBD1. Trimming cost V 2 bases and J 11 bases; bases outside gene matches: 9. The CDR3 sequence is 14 residues long. The germline V gene encodes CDR1 SEHNR and CDR2 FQNEAQ (reference sequence). CDR3 amino acids: CASSLSGDQGAQHF. The DNA for the CDR3 is TGTGCCAGCAGCTTATCAGGGGACCAGGGGGCCCAGCATTTT.

This clone turned up a few times. Other DNA sequences in the same sample also yield this CDR3. The gene calls are TRBV4-3 and TRBJ1-6, with D maybe TRBD1 (6 bases). Trimming removed 1 base from V and 13 bases from J, with 11 bases in between. This CDR3 is built from 13 residues. The germline V gene has CDR1 LGHNA and CDR2 YSLEER. CDR3 DNA: TGCGCCAGCAGCCAAGGCCCTAGGGGGCCCCTCCACTTT. Translated, it gives CASSQGPRGPLHF.

This chain uses TRBV28 with TRBJ1-1; D remains ambiguous. V was pared by 3 bases and J by 14 bases, with 19 bases between. The germline V gene has CDR1 MDHEN and CDR2 SYDVKM. The CDR3 runs 13 residues. For the CDR3, the DNA is TGTGCCAGCAGTTTGGGAGCATGGGCTAAAGGATTCTTT. Protein product: CASSLGAWAKGFF.